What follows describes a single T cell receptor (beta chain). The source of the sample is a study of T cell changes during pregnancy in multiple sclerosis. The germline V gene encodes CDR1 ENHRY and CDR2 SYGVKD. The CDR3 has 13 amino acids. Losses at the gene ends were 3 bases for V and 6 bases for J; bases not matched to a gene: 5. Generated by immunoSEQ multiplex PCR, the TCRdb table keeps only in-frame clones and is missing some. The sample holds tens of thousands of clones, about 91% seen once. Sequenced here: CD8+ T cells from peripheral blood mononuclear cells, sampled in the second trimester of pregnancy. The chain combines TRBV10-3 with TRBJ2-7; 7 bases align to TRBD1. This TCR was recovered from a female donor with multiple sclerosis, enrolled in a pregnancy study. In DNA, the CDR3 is TGTGCCATCAGTGAAGGGGGCAGCCCCGAGCAGTACTTC. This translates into CAISEGGSPEQYF.